The T cell receptor (beta chain) described here comes from a study of spatial heterogeneity in lung cancer. Across the whole study: For the average unique TCR and UMI combination, more than eight occurrences appeared in raw reads.

V shed 2 bases, J shed 4 bases, and the junction held 7 bases outside the gene matches. The CDR3 consists of 15 residues. Each CDR3 protein gets one entry after TCRdb re-called the 5' RACE reads with MiXCR. The table records approximately 7,600 distinct CDR3 sequences, around 15% of them present only once. Study conclusions and caveats: The study found that expanded intratumoral alpha and beta TCR counts tracked tumor mutation counts. Counts for ubiquitous and regional expanded TCRs went along with ubiquitous and regional nonsynonymous mutations, respectively.

This clonotype has ten or more counts. Its antigen is not known. This beta chain is off target for a library built for alpha chains, so its abundance means little. Noted time point: sample taken at primary tumor resection. The sample here was lung tumor tissue, taken at surgery. The TCR was taken from a female donor with early-stage non-small cell lung cancer. The chain couples TRBV12-3 or TRBV12-4 to TRBJ1-2, with 7 bases lining up with TRBD1. CDR3 loop: CASSLRGGGGYGYTF. CDR3 in DNA: TGTGCCAGCAGTTTAAGAGGGGGCGGCGGCTATGGCTACACCTTC.